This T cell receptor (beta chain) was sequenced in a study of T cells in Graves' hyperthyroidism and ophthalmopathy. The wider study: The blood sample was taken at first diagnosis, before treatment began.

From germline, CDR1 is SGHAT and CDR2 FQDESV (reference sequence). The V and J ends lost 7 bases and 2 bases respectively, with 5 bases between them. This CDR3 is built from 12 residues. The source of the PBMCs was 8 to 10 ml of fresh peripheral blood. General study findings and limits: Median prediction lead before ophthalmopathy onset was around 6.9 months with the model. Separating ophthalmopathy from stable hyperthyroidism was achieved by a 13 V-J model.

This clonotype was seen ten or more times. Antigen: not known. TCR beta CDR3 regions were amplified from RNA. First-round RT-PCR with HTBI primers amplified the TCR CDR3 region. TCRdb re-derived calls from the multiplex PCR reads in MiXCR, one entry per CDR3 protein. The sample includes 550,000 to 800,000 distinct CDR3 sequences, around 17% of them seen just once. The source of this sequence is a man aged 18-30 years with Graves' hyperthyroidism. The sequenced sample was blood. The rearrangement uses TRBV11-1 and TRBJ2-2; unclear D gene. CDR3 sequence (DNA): TGTGCCAGCAAGAGAAACACCGGGGAGCTGTTTTTT. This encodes CASKRNTGELFF.